These 14 T cell receptor beta chains were all obtained from the same sample, sequenced in a study of T cells in women clearing cervical HPV infection. Measured with immunoSEQ multiplex PCR; TCRdb has only the in-frame clones, and not every one. Here the sample table reports about 30,000 clones. The sample comprised blood buffy coat. The receptors originated from a woman between 18 and 69 years old with a cervical HPV16 infection that either progressed to CIN3+ or cleared (not recorded which).

In regard to this clone: The read ends 3 residues before the CDR3 terminus; that terminus is restored from the germline J gene. J is TRBJ2-1 and V is TRBV29-1; TRBD2 is a possible D gene (5 bases). V was cut by 7 bases and J by 4 bases, with 11 bases left in between. The CDR3 consists of 12 residues. Germline CDR1 reads SQVTM; CDR2 reads ANQGSEA. Incomplete CDR3 DNA: TGCAGCGGCGGACTGCTATACAATGAG. It encodes CSGGLLYNE. The CDR3 as a whole reads CSGGLLYNEQFF.

Points on this clone: Read data end 3 residues before the CDR3 end; the end is taken from the germline J gene. V gene TRBV20-1 combines with J gene TRBJ2-7, with 10 nucleotides matching TRBD2. Germline values: CDR1 DFQATT, CDR2 SNEGSKA (reference sequence). The CDR3 runs to 16 residues. J lost 0 bases, V lost 3 bases, and 8 bases had no gene match. Partial CDR3 DNA: TGCAGTGCTAGGTCAGGACTAGCGGAACTCTCCTACGAG. It translates to CSARSGLAELSYE. From start to end, the CDR3 is CSARSGLAELSYEQYF.

The sequenced CDR3 bases are TGTGCCAGCAGTTACTCGTTTTCTCAGGGGGTCCAAGAGACG. Residues: CASSYSFSQGVQET. In full, the CDR3 is CASSYSFSQGVQETQYF. The genes are TRBV6-2 or TRBV6-3 and TRBJ2-3; 7 bases match TRBD1. The CDR3 is cut off 3 residues early in the read; its end comes from the germline J gene. In germline, CDR1 is MNHEY, CDR2 SVGEGT. The CDR3 runs to 17 residues.

Points on this clone: The CDR3 goes on 3 residues after the read ends, and that part is filled in from the germline J gene. The rearrangement uses TRBV4-2 and TRBJ2-2; 7 positions agree with TRBD1. The ends lost 1 base at V and 7 bases at J; junction bases unmatched: 6. The CDR3 totals 15 residues. CDR1 LGHNA and CDR2 YNFKEQ come from the germline V gene. CDR3 in amino acids: CASSQVAGGIGELFF. The DNA read from the CDR3 is TGTGCCAGCAGCCAAGTAGCAGGGGGTATCGGGGAG.

Points on this clone: The CDR3 extends 3 residues past the end of the read, so its final part is completed from the germline J gene. The genes are TRBV5-1 and TRBJ1-1, with no clear D. CDR1 SGHRS and CDR2 YFSETQ come from the germline V gene. V was cut by 0 bases and J by 1 base, with 7 bases left in between. The CDR3 sequence is 14 residues long. The covered CDR3 bases are TGCGCCAGCAGCTTGGGGCCGGGGAACACTGAA. Protein: CASSLGPGNTE. The CDR3, in full, reads CASSLGPGNTEAFF.

A word on this clone: The CDR3 end is not reached by the read, which stops 3 residues before it; the germline J gene fills it in. The V gene is TRBV13, the J gene TRBJ2-7; possible D gene TRBD1, 6 bases. With 5 bases removed from V and 5 bases from J, the gap between germline ends came to 19 bases. Germline V gene data show CDR1 as PRHDT and CDR2 as FYEKMQ (reference sequence). This CDR3 is built from 15 residues. Here the CDR3 reads CASSLRQGNKHEQYF. Incomplete CDR3 DNA: TGTGCCAGCAGCCTCCGCCAGGGGAATAAACACGAG.

About this clone: The read ends 3 residues early relative to the CDR3; the germline J gene fills the gap. The gene calls are TRBV11-3 and TRBJ1-6; D ambiguous. The CDR3 length is 12 residues. Trimming cost V 5 bases and J 11 bases, with 10 bases left between them. Germline V gene sequence: CDR1 SGHNT, CDR2 YENEEA. The covered CDR3 bases are TGTGCCAGCAGCCCTCAAGGGCCACCC. Translating it yields CASSPQGPP. The whole CDR3 sequence reads CASSPQGPPLHF.

With regard to this clone: Read sequence stops 3 residues before the CDR3 end, and the germline J gene provides the missing end. The chain has TRBV19 and TRBJ2-2, with a weak D call TRBD2 (5 bases). CDR3 length: 14 amino acids. V was trimmed by 4 bases and J by 7 bases, leaving 13 bases between them. Germline lookup yields CDR1 LNHDA and CDR2 SQIVND (reference sequence). The CDR3 bases that were read are TGTGCCAGTAGTACTGCGGGCGAAGGCGGGGAG. It translates to CASSTAGEGGE. The complete CDR3 protein is CASSTAGEGGELFF.

Comments on this clone: The CDR3 goes on 3 residues after the read ends, and that part is filled in from the germline J gene. This chain connects TRBV5-1 to TRBJ1-2; TRBD1 might be the D (5 bases). Germline lookup yields CDR1 SGHRS and CDR2 YFSETQ. The CDR3 length is 15 residues. CDR3 DNA (partial): TGCGCCAGCAGCTTGATGGGCGGGGGTGGCAATGAC. Its translation: CASSLMGGGGND. The CDR3, in full, reads CASSLMGGGGNDYTF.

Points on this clone: The observed sequence ends 3 residues before the CDR3 terminus, with the missing tail filled in from the germline J gene. The chain combines TRBV5-1 with TRBJ1-3, with 9 bases matching TRBD1. CDR3 length: 15 amino acids. V trimming: 4 bases; J trimming: 4 bases; junction bases outside the gene matches: 6. Germline loops: CDR1 SGHRS, CDR2 YFSETQ. The covered CDR3 bases are TGCGCCAGCAGCGCCACAGGGGGCTTGGGAAACACC. Protein product: CASSATGGLGNT. The whole CDR3 protein reads CASSATGGLGNTIYF. The full variable domain, completed using reference TRBV5-1 and TRBJ1-3, is KAGVTQTPRYLIKTRGQQVTLSCSPISGHRSVSWYQQTPGQGLQFLFEYFSETQRNKGNFPGRFSGRQFSNSRSEMNVSTLELGDSALYLCASSATGGLGNTIYFGEGSWLTVV.

Note on this clone: The read ends 3 residues shy of where the CDR3 ends; the end is completed using the germline J gene. The chain combines TRBV30 with TRBJ1-2; 12 bases are shared with TRBD1. The CDR3 sequence is 13 residues long. Germline assignment: CDR1 GTSNPN and CDR2 SVGIG (reference sequence). CDR3: CAWTGTGGYDYTF. The DNA read from the CDR3 is TGTGCCTGGACCGGGACAGGGGGCTACGAC. Full variable domain (outside the CDR3, taken from reference TRBV30 and TRBJ1-2): SQTIHQWPATLVQPVGSPLSLECTVEGTSNPNLYWYRQAAGRGLQLLFYSVGIGQISSEVPQNLSASRPQDRQFILSSKKLLLSDSGFYLCAWTGTGGYDYTFGSGTRLTVV.

A remark on this clone: Coverage ceases 3 residues before the CDR3 finishes, and the germline J gene fills in the end. This sequence joins TRBV9 and TRBJ2-1; TRBD2 matches at 8 bases. The length of the CDR3 is 18 residues. V was clipped by 0 bases and J by 3 bases; unmatched bases: 11. CDR1 and CDR2 (germline): SGDLS, YYNGEE. This CDR3 is CASSVVGGRNFGYNEQFF. The sequenced CDR3 bases are TGTGCCAGCAGCGTAGTTGGCGGGAGGAATTTTGGCTACAATGAG.

For this clone: The read halts 3 residues ahead of the CDR3 end, with the missing end drawn from the germline J gene. This rearrangement joins TRBV20-1 to TRBJ2-2; 12 nucleotides align to TRBD2. Germline lookup yields CDR1 DFQATT and CDR2 SNEGSKA (reference sequence). The CDR3 loop spans 17 amino acids. The trim removed 1 base at V and 1 base at J, leaving 4 bases unmatched. The covered CDR3 bases are TGCAGTGCTAGAGGGCTAGCGGGGGGGGTGAACACCGGGGAG. This translates into CSARGLAGGVNTGE. The entire CDR3 protein is CSARGLAGGVNTGELFF.

Comment on this clone: The read finishes 3 residues shy of the CDR3 end, and the germline J gene is used to complete it. This chain joins TRBV19 and TRBJ1-5; D might be TRBD1 (6 bases). Germline CDR1 LNHDA, CDR2 SQIVND (reference sequence). The CDR3 is 15 residues long. V shed 3 bases and J shed 7 bases, with 16 bases lying between them. The part of the CDR3 DNA that was read is TGTGCCAGTAGTATGGGGGGGGGCCTTGGACAGCCC. This gives the protein CASSMGGGLGQP. The entire CDR3 protein is CASSMGGGLGQPQHF. The whole variable domain, remainder taken from reference TRBV19 and TRBJ1-5, is DGGITQSPKYLFRKEGQNVTLSCEQNLNHDAMYWYRQDPGQGLRLIYYSQIVNDFQKGDIAEGYSVSREKKESFPLTVTSAQKNPTAFYLCASSMGGGLGQPQHFGDGTRLSIL.